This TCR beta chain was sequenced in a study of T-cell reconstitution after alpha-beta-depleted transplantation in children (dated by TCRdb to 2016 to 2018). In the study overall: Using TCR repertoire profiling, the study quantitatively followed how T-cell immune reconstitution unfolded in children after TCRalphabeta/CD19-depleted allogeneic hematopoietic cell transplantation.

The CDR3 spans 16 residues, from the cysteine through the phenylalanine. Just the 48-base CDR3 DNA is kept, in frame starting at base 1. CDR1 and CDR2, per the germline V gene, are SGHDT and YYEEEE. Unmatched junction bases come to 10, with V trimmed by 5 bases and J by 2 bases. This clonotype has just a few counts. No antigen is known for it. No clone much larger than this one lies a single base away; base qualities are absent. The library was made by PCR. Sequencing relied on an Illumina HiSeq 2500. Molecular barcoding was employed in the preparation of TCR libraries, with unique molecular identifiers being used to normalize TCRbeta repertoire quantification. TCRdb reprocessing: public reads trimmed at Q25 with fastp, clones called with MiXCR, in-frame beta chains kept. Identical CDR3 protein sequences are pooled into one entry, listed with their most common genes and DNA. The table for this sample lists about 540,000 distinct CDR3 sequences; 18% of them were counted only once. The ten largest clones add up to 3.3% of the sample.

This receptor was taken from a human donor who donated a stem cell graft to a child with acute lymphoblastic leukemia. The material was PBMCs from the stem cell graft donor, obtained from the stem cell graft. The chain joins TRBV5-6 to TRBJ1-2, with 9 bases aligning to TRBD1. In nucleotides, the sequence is TGTGCCAGCAGTAAAGAGGCGGGACAGGGCAACTATGGCTACACCTTC. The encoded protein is CASSKEAGQGNYGYTF.